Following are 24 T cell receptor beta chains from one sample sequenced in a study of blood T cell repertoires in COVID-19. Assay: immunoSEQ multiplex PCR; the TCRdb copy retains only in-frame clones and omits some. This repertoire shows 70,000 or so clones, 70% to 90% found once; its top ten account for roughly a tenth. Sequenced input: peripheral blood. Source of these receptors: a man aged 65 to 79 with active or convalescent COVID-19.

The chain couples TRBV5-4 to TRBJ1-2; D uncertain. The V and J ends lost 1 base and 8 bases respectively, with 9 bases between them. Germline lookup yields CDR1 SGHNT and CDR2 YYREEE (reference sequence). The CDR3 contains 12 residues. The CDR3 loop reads CASSLNRLGYTF. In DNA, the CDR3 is TGTGCCAGCAGCTTGAATCGGTTAGGCTACACCTTC.

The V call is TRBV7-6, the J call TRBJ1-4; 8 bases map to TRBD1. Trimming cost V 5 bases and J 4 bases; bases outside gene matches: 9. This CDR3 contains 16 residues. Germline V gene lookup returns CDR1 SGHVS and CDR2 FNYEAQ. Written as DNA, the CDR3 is TGTGCCAGCAGCCCCGGACAGGGAGGATTTAATGAAAAACTGTTTTTT. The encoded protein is CASSPGQGGFNEKLFF.

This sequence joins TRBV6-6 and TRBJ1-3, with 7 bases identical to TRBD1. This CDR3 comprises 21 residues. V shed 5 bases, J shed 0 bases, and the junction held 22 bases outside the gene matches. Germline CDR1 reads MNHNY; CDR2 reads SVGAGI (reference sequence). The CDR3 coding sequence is TGTGCCAGCAGTCCACTCACCGGGACAGTGAGGGTTAATCTCTCTGGAAACACCATATATTTT. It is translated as CASSPLTGTVRVNLSGNTIYF.

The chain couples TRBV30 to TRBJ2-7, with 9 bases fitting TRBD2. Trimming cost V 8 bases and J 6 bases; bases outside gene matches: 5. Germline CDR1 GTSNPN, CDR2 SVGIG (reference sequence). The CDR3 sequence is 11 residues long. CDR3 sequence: CALAGYSEQYF. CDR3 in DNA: TGTGCCCTAGCGGGATACAGCGAGCAGTACTTC.

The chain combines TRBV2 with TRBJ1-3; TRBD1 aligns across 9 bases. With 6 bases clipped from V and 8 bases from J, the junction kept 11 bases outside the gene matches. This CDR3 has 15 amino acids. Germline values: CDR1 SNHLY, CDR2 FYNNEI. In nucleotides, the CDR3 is TGTGCCAGCAGACCTACAGGGGGCGGTCGGGACACCATATATTTT. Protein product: CASRPTGGGRDTIYF.

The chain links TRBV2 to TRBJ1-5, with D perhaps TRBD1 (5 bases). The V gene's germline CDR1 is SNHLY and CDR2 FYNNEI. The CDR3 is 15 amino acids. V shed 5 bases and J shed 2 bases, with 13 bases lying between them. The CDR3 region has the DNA TGTGCCAGCAGTCGTCGGGGGAAAGGCAATCAGCCCCAGCATTTT. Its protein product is CASSRRGKGNQPQHF.

This CDR3 reads CASSSGQGFYYGYTF. The CDR3 coding sequence is TGTGCCAGCAGCTCGGGACAGGGGTTTTACTATGGCTACACCTTC. The gene calls are TRBV28 and TRBJ1-2, with 10 bases lining up with TRBD1. The CDR3 sequence is 15 residues long. Losses at the gene ends were 6 bases for V and 3 bases for J; bases not matched to a gene: 7. CDR1 is MDHEN and CDR2 is SYDVKM in the germline V gene.

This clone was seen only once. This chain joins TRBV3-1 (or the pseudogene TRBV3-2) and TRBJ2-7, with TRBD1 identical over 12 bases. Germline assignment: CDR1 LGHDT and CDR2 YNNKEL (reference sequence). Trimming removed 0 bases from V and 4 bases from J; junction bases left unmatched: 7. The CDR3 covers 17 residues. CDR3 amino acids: CASSQESGTGGRYEQYF. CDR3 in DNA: TGTGCCAGCAGCCAAGAGTCTGGGACAGGGGGCCGTTACGAGCAGTACTTC.

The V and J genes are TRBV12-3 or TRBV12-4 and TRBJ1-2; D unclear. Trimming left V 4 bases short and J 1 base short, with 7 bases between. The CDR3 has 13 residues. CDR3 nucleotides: TGTGCCAGCAGTTCCGGGATTAACTATGGCTACACCTTC. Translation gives CASSSGINYGYTF.

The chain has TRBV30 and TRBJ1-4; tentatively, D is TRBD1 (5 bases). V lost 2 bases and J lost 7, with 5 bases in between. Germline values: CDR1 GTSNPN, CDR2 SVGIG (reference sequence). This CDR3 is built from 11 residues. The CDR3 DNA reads TGTGCCTGGAGTAGGGGTGAAAAACTGTTTTTT. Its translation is CAWSRGEKLFF.

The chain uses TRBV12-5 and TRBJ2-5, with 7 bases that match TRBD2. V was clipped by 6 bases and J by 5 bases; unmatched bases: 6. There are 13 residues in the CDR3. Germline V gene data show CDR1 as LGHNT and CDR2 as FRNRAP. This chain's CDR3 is CASGNAGEETQYF. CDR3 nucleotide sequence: TGTGCTAGTGGGAACGCGGGAGAGGAGACCCAGTACTTC.

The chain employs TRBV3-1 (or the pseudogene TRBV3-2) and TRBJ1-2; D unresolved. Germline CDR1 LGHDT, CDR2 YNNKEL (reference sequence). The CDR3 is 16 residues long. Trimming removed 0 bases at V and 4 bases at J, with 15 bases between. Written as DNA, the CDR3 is TGTGCCAGCAGCCAAGACTCACACCGTCGGGGCTATGGCTACACCTTC. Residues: CASSQDSHRRGYGYTF.

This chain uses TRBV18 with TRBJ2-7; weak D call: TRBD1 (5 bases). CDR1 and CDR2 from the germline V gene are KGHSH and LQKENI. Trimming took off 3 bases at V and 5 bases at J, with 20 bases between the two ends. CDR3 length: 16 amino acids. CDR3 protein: CASSPRQTPGLNEQYF. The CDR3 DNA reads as TGTGCCAGCTCACCCCGACAGACCCCGGGCCTGAACGAGCAGTACTTC.

The CDR3: CATSDSRGPQPQHF. Here the CDR3 DNA reads TGTGCCACCAGTGATTCCAGGGGGCCTCAGCCCCAGCATTTT. This rearrangement joins TRBV24-1 to TRBJ1-5; 8 bases map to TRBD1. Trimming at V came to 2 bases and at J to 6 bases, leaving 2 bases not matched to a gene. Germline V gene data show CDR1 as KGHDR and CDR2 as SFDVKD. CDR3 length: 14 amino acids.

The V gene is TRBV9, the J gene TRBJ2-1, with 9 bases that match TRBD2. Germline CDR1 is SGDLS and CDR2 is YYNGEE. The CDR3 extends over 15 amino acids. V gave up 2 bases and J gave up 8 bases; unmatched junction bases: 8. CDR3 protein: CASSVGSGSVDEQFF. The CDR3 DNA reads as TGTGCCAGCAGCGTTGGTAGCGGGAGTGTCGATGAGCAGTTCTTC.

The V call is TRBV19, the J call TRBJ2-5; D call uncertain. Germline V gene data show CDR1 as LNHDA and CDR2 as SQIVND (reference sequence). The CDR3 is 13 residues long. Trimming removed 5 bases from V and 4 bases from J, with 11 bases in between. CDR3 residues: CASSAEWAETQYF. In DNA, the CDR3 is TGTGCCAGTAGTGCTGAGTGGGCAGAGACCCAGTACTTC.

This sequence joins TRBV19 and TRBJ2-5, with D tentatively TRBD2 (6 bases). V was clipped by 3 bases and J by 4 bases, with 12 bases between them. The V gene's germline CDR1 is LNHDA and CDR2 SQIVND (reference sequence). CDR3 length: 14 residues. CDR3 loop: CASSIGGTSETQYF. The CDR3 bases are TGTGCCAGTAGTATTGGCGGGACCTCAGAGACCCAGTACTTC.

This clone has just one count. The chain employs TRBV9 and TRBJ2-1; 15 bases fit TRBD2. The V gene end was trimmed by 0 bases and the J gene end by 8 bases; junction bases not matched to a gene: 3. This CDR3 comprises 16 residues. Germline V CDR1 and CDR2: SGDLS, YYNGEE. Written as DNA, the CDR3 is TGTGCCAGCAGCGTAGGGACTAGCGGGAGGGTGGATGAGCAGTTCTTC. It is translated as CASSVGTSGRVDEQFF.

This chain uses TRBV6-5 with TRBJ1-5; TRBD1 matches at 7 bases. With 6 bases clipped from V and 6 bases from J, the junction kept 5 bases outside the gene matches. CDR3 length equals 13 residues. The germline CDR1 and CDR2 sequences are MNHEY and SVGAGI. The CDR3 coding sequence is TGTGCCAGCAGCCGACAGGGCGGTCAGCCCCAGCATTTT. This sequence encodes CASSRQGGQPQHF.

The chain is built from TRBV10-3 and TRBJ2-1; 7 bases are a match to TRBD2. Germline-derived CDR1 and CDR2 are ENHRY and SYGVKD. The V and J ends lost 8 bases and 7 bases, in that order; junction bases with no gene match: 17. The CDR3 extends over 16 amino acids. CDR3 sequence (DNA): TGTGCCATCCTCTCCGGCGCCAAGCGGGAAGGGAATGAGCAGTTCTTC. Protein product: CAILSGAKREGNEQFF.

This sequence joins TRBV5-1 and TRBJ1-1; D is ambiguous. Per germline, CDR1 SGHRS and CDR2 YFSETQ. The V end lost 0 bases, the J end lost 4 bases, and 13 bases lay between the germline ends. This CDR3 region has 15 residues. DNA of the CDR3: TGCGCCAGCAGCTTGGTTGGCGGCGGGAGCACTGAAGCTTTCTTT. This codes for CASSLVGGGSTEAFF.

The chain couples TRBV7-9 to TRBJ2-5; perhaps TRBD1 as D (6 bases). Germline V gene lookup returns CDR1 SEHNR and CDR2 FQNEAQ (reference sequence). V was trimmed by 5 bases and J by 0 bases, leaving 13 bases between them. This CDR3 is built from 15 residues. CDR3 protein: CASSRTATYQETQYF. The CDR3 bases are TGTGCCAGCAGCAGGACAGCCACGTACCAAGAGACCCAGTACTTC. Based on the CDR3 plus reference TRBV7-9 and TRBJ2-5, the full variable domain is DTGVSQNPRHKITKRGQNVTFRCDPISEHNRLYWYRQTLGQGPEFLTYFQNEAQLEKSRLLSDRFSAERPKGSFSTLEIQRTEQGDSAMYLCASSRTATYQETQYFGPGTRLLVL.

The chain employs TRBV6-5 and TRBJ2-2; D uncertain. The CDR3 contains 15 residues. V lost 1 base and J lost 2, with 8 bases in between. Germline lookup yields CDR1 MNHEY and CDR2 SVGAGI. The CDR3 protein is CASSYFGVNTGELFF. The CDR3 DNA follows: TGTGCCAGCAGTTACTTTGGAGTTAACACCGGGGAGCTGTTTTTT.

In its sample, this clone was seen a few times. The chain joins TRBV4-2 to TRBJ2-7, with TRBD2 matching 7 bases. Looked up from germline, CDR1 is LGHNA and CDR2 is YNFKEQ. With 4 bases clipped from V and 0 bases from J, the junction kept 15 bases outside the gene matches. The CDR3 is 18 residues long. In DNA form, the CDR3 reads TGTGCCAGCAGCCTTTATTTGGGGAGGGGCCCTAACTCCTACGAGCAGTACTTC. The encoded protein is CASSLYLGRGPNSYEQYF.